This TCR beta chain is drawn from a study of post-analysis software for immune sequencing data. For the study at large: Relapsing-remitting, secondary progressive and progressive-relapsing courses of multiple sclerosis were included.

The authors incorporated unique molecular identifiers into the TCR beta cDNA libraries. There were about 1 to 10 million T cells, and about 500,000 cDNA molecules came from them. TCRdb itself ran the PCR reads through MiXCR, one entry per CDR3 protein. Of about 500,000 distinct CDR3 sequences listed, under 55% were seen once; the top ten hold around an eighth. Study-wide results and limits: When patients were compared with controls, about five TRBV segments were more frequent, TRBV5-6, TRBV5-1 and TRBV20-1 among them.

With regard to this clonotype: Antigen specificity is unknown.

Germline loops: CDR1 DFQATT, CDR2 SNEGSKA (reference sequence). V shed 2 bases and J shed 3 bases, with 7 bases lying between them. This CDR3 spans 12 amino acids. The chain couples TRBV20-1 to TRBJ2-5; no definite D call. Sequenced sample: blood. The sequence was collected from a girl aged 5 to 17 with multiple sclerosis. CDR3 DNA: TGCAGTGCTAGATCGTGGGAAGAGACCCAGTACTTC. It is translated as CSARSWEETQYF.